The clone carrying this TCR beta chain has only a few counts. Reverse transcribing all isolated RNA meant expressed TCRB transcripts were sequenced. Generated by immunoSEQ multiplex PCR, the TCRdb table keeps only in-frame clones and is missing some. Of 120,000 to 150,000 clones listed, 9% to 10% were seen once; the top ten hold 0.55% to 0.75%. The data derive from a study of beta chain features in type 1 diabetes. V lost 5 bases to trimming and J lost 8 bases, with 13 bases between them. Germline V lookup: CDR1 KGHSH, CDR2 LQKENI. This CDR3 has 13 amino acids. The specimen sequenced was central memory CD4+ T cells from blood. The chain recombines TRBV18 with TRBJ1-5, with D perhaps TRBD1 (5 bases). The TCR sequence derives from a woman in her thirties or forties in good health. CDR3 sequence (DNA): TGTGCCAGCTCAGTTCGGGGAGGGGAGCCCCAGCATTTT. This codes for CASSVRGGEPQHF. Combining the CDR3 with reference TRBV18 and TRBJ1-5 gives the whole variable domain NAGVMQNPRHLVRRRGQEARLRCSPMKGHSHVYWYRQLPEEGLKFMVYLQKENIIDESGMPKERFSAEFPKEGPSILRIQQVVRGDSAAYFCASSVRGGEPQHFGDGTRLSIL.